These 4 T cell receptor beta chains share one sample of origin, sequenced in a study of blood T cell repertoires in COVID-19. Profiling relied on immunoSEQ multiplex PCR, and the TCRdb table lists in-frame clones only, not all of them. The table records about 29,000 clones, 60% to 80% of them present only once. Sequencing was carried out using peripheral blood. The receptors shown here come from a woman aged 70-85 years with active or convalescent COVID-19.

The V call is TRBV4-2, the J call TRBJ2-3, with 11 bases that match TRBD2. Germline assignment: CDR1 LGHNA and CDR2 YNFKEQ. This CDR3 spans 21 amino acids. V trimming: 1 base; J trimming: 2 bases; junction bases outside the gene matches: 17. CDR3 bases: TGTGCCAGCAGCCAAGGGGAACTAGCGGGAGCCACGGGTACCACCACAGATACGCAGTATTTT. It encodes CASSQGELAGATGTTTDTQYF.

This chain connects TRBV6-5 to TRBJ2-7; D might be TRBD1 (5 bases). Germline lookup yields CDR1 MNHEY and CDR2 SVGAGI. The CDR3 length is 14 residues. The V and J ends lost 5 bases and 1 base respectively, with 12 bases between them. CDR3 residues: CASSQSQGSYEQYF. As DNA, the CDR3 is TGTGCCAGCAGTCAGTCCCAGGGTTCCTACGAGCAGTACTTC.

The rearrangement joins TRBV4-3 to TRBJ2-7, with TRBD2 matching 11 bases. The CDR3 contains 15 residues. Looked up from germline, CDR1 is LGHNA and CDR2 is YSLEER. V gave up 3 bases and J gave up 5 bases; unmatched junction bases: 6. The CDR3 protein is CASSQETSGRHEQYF. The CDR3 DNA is TGCGCCAGCAGCCAGGAAACTAGCGGGAGACACGAGCAGTACTTC.

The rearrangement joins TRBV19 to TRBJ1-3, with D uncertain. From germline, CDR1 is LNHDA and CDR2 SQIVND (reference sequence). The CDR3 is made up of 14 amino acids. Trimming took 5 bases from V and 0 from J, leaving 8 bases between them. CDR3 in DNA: TGTGCCAGTAGTCTACAGAGCTCTGGAAACACCATATATTTT. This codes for CASSLQSSGNTIYF.